The entry that follows covers one T cell receptor beta chain sequence. Authors' methods: Estimated nucleated cell counts came from reference gene primer amplification. Clones were sequenced by immunoSEQ multiplex PCR, and TCRdb holds only the in-frame ones, with some missing. V and J calls and clone size are copied from that table; D and trimming were computed from the DNA. The repertoire holds approximately 200,000 clones, with roughly 82% as singletons. The sample is drawn from a study of blood T cell repertoires in COVID-19. Turning to the study itself: The United States, Italy and Spain provided the acute and convalescent COVID-19 samples.

The sequencing sample was made of PBMCs or T cells enriched from blood (not recorded which). The sequence was collected from a man aged 40-49 years who had recovered from COVID-19.

The CDR3 loop is CATMSYGRTHEQYF. CDR3 nucleotide sequence: TGTGCCACCATGTCTTACGGGAGAACCCACGAGCAGTACTTC. The chain joins TRBV15 to TRBJ2-7; D perhaps matches TRBD2 (6 bases). This CDR3 region has 14 residues. Trimming removed 7 bases from V and 5 bases from J, with 18 bases in between. Per the germline V gene, CDR1 is LNHNV and CDR2 is YYDKDF (reference sequence).